Listed here are 22 T cell receptor beta chains from one sample, sequenced in a study of control samples from healthy donors and cancer patients. TCRdb's copy holds only in-frame clones and misses some; the assay was immunoSEQ multiplex PCR. This table has about 150,000 clones, more than 85% appearing once. The sequencing input was blood. Receptor source: a man aged 45 to 65 in good health.

The chain has TRBV5-1 and TRBJ2-4; TRBD1 matches at 9 bases. Trimming took 0 bases from V and 7 from J; bases not matched to a gene: 2. The germline gives CDR1 SGHRS, CDR2 YFSETQ. This CDR3 has 14 amino acids. In nucleotides, the CDR3 is TGCGCCAGCAGCTTGGGACAGGGGGAGAACATTCAGTACTTC. This codes for CASSLGQGENIQYF.

This chain links TRBV28 with TRBJ2-1; 9 nucleotides align to TRBD2. J lost 7 bases, V lost 1 base, and 8 bases had no gene match. Germline values: CDR1 MDHEN, CDR2 SYDVKM. The CDR3 length is 16 residues. CDR3: CASSLSQAGGQNEQFF. CDR3 bases: TGTGCCAGCAGTTTATCCCAAGCGGGAGGCCAAAATGAGCAGTTCTTC. Complete variable domain (other parts from reference TRBV28 and TRBJ2-1): DVKVTQSSRYLVKRTGEKVFLECVQDMDHENMFWYRQDPGLGLRLIYFSYDVKMKEKGDIPEGYSVSREKKERFSLILESASTNQTSMYLCASSLSQAGGQNEQFFGPGTRLTVL.

This sequence joins TRBV11-2 and TRBJ2-1; D ambiguous. The CDR3 totals 16 residues. Germline CDR1 SGHAT, CDR2 FQNNGV. With 5 bases removed from V and 7 bases from J, the gap between germline ends came to 21 bases. CDR3 residues: CASSRKLEQFLNEQFF. The CDR3 DNA sequence: TGTGCCAGCAGCCGCAAGCTTGAGCAGTTCCTTAATGAGCAGTTCTTC.

The CDR3 DNA reads as TGCGCCAGCCAACCGGACCCTTCAAATGAGCAGTTCTTC. Translating it yields CASQPDPSNEQFF. This chain joins TRBV10-1 and TRBJ2-1, with D unclear. The CDR3 runs 13 residues. The V end was cut by 8 bases, the J end by 7 bases, with 15 bases between. Germline V gene lookup returns CDR1 WNHNN and CDR2 SYGVQD (reference sequence).

This chain connects TRBV11-3 to TRBJ2-7, with TRBD2 matching 9 bases. Germline values: CDR1 SGHNT, CDR2 YENEEA. Trimming removed 7 bases from V and 0 bases from J; junction bases left unmatched: 4. This CDR3 spans 14 amino acids. CDR3 nucleotide sequence: TGTGCCAGCAAACGGACTAGCGCCTCCTACGAGCAGTACTTC. It yields the protein CASKRTSASYEQYF.

The chain uses TRBV3-1 (or the pseudogene TRBV3-2) and TRBJ2-1, with D possibly TRBD2 on 6 matching bases. V was clipped by 6 bases and J by 2 bases, with 14 bases between them. CDR3 length: 15 amino acids. The germline gives CDR1 LGHDT, CDR2 YNNKEL (reference sequence). The CDR3 region is CASSRGALPYNEQFF. The CDR3 nucleotides read TGTGCCAGCAGTCGCGGGGCTCTCCCCTACAATGAGCAGTTCTTC.

The CDR3 DNA reads as TGCGCCAGCAGCATCGACGAGTTATCCACCGGGGAGCTGTTTTTT. It yields the protein CASSIDELSTGELFF. The genes are TRBV5-1 and TRBJ2-2; no clear D. Germline V gene sequence: CDR1 SGHRS, CDR2 YFSETQ. Deletions cut 4 bases from V and 4 bases from J, with 14 bases between. This CDR3 comprises 15 residues.

The rearrangement joins TRBV19 to TRBJ2-5; unclear D gene. The V end was cut by 0 bases, the J end by 7 bases, with 9 bases between. Germline CDR1 and CDR2: LNHDA and SQIVND (reference sequence). This CDR3 contains 13 residues. The CDR3 DNA sequence: TGTGCCAGTAGTATAGATCCGACGGTGACCCAGTACTTC. This translates into CASSIDPTVTQYF.

The chain recombines TRBV28 with TRBJ1-1; D is ambiguous. The CDR3 spans 13 residues. Trimming took off 7 bases at V and 4 bases at J, with 13 bases between the two ends. Germline V CDR1 and CDR2: MDHEN, SYDVKM. This CDR3 reads CASTTFTGTEAFF. CDR3 nucleotide sequence: TGTGCCAGCACCACTTTTACCGGCACTGAAGCTTTCTTT.

V gene TRBV19 combines with J gene TRBJ1-6; no definite D call. The V end was cut by 11 bases, the J end by 7 bases, with 12 bases between. Looked up from germline, CDR1 is LNHDA and CDR2 is SQIVND (reference sequence). This CDR3 comprises 12 residues. In DNA, the CDR3 is TGTGCCGCGGGGAGGACGAATTCACCCCTCCACTTT. Translated, it gives CAAGRTNSPLHF.

V usage is TRBV7-9 and J usage is TRBJ2-1; TRBD2 agrees at 9 bases. The CDR3 covers 15 residues. Germline V gives CDR1 SEHNR, CDR2 FQNEAQ (reference sequence). The ends lost 2 bases at V and 7 bases at J; junction bases unmatched: 6. CDR3 bases: TGTGCCAGCAGCTTACCCTTAGCGGGAGTTAATGAGCAGTTCTTC. Its translation is CASSLPLAGVNEQFF.

This clone was detected once. The V gene is TRBV19, the J gene TRBJ2-2; TRBD1 or TRBD2 may be the D gene (5 bases each). The CDR3 extends over 16 amino acids. The ends were cut back, 5 bases at V and 2 bases at J, with 15 bases in the middle. Per germline, CDR1 LNHDA and CDR2 SQIVND (reference sequence). DNA of the CDR3: TGTGCCAGTAGTTTCCAGGGTAGCGCCAACACCGGGGAGCTGTTTTTT. It translates to CASSFQGSANTGELFF.

This rearrangement joins TRBV24-1 to TRBJ2-4, with 7 bases identical to TRBD1. From germline, CDR1 is KGHDR and CDR2 SFDVKD. This CDR3 comprises 17 residues. V gave up 2 bases and J gave up 0 bases; unmatched junction bases: 6. CDR3 region: CATSDSGQAIAKNIQYF. CDR3 nucleotides: TGTGCCACCAGTGATTCCGGACAGGCGATAGCCAAAAACATTCAGTACTTC.

The chain is built from TRBV6-5 and TRBJ1-1; TRBD1 is a possible D gene (5 bases). The V end lost 5 bases, the J end lost 5 bases, and 12 bases lay between the germline ends. From germline, CDR1 is MNHEY and CDR2 SVGAGI. This CDR3 region has 13 residues. CDR3 in amino acids: CASSMGLGTEAFF. As DNA, the CDR3 is TGTGCCAGCAGTATGGGACTTGGGACTGAAGCTTTCTTT.

The chain has TRBV11-2 and TRBJ2-3; D call uncertain. The CDR3 sequence is 13 residues long. The germline V gene has CDR1 SGHAT and CDR2 FQNNGV. The ends were cut back, 0 bases at V and 3 bases at J, with 4 bases in the middle. DNA of the CDR3: TGTGCCAGCAGCTTAGACCGGACAGATACGCAGTATTTT. Amino acid sequence: CASSLDRTDTQYF.

The chain has TRBV3-1 (or the pseudogene TRBV3-2) and TRBJ2-7; D is undetermined. This CDR3 contains 12 residues. Trimming took off 3 bases at V and 6 bases at J, with 9 bases between the two ends. CDR1 LGHDT and CDR2 YNNKEL come from the germline V gene (reference sequence). Written as DNA, the CDR3 is TGTGCCAGCAGCCAGTCTGGGGTCGAGCAGTACTTC. It is translated as CASSQSGVEQYF.

The chain carries TRBV28 and TRBJ1-6; the D gene is possibly TRBD1 (6 bases). Trimming removed 2 bases from V and 10 bases from J, with 15 bases in between. This CDR3 is built from 15 residues. Germline V gene sequence: CDR1 MDHEN, CDR2 SYDVKM. This CDR3 reads CASSLVGDTPSPLHF. The DNA for the CDR3 is TGTGCCAGCAGTTTAGTCGGGGACACACCATCACCCCTCCACTTT.

This chain connects TRBV9 to TRBJ1-2, with a weak D call TRBD1 (6 bases). Trimming pared 0 bases from V and 5 bases from J, leaving 11 bases between. Germline CDR1 and CDR2: SGDLS and YYNGEE. The CDR3 sequence is 14 residues long. The CDR3 nucleotides are TGTGCCAGCAGCGTAGTAGGGACACATTATGGCTACACCTTC. Translation: CASSVVGTHYGYTF.

The chain employs TRBV9 and TRBJ1-2; D unclear. Germline-derived CDR1 and CDR2 are SGDLS and YYNGEE. The length of the CDR3 is 15 residues. V was pared by 4 bases and J by 5 bases, with 18 bases between. CDR3 DNA sequence: TGTGCCAGCAGCCCGGACGGTCAACTACGGTATGGCTACACCTTC. Translation gives CASSPDGQLRYGYTF.

The CDR3 region is CASSETAGKGNQPQHF. The CDR3 DNA sequence: TGTGCCAGCAGTGAAACTGCAGGGAAGGGCAATCAGCCCCAGCATTTT. The V call is TRBV6-1, the J call TRBJ1-5, with D tentatively TRBD1 (5 bases). With 2 bases removed from V and 2 bases from J, the gap between germline ends came to 13 bases. The CDR3 runs 16 residues. Per germline, CDR1 MNHNS and CDR2 SASEGT.

V and J are TRBV11-3 and TRBJ2-2, with TRBD2 matching 8 bases. Germline CDR1 SGHNT, CDR2 YENEEA. The CDR3 loop spans 16 amino acids. Trimming took 5 bases from V and 3 from J; bases not matched to a gene: 8. CDR3 coding DNA: TGTGCCAGCAGCCCTAAGCGGGAGCTTCACACCGGGGAGCTGTTTTTT. This encodes CASSPKRELHTGELFF.

The J gene is TRBJ2-7, the V gene TRBV2; 11 positions match TRBD2. The germline CDR1 and CDR2 sequences are SNHLY and FYNNEI. V trimming: 5 bases; J trimming: 2 bases; junction bases outside the gene matches: 5. CDR3 length: 15 residues. CDR3 sequence reads: CASSLTSGSAYEQYF. DNA for the CDR3: TGTGCCAGCAGTCTCACTAGCGGGAGCGCCTACGAGCAGTACTTC.